This T cell receptor beta chain emerged from a study of blood T cell repertoires in COVID-19. As for the study in general: Collection of acute and convalescent COVID-19 samples took place in the United States, Italy and Spain. PBMCs, B-cell-depleted T cells, or T cells were the source of the cDNA or gDNA that made up the material.

Per the original data handling: Reference gene primer amplification yielded estimated nucleated cell counts. Data came from immunoSEQ multiplex PCR; TCRdb stores just in-frame clones and leaves some out. The V and J calls and clone size were taken over from that table, and D and trimming were inferred from the DNA. The sample includes about 200,000 clones, 78% of them seen just once. This CDR3 is 12 amino acids long. The germline gives CDR1 SQVTM, CDR2 ANQGSEA. V was trimmed by 4 bases and J by 0 bases, leaving 7 bases between them. The sequencing sample was made of peripheral blood. The chain employs TRBV29-1 and TRBJ2-7; D uncertain. The origin of this receptor is a woman of 80 years or more with active or convalescent COVID-19. DNA of the CDR3: TGCAGCGTTGCCGGTATCTCCTACGAGCAGTACTTC. It specifies CSVAGISYEQYF.